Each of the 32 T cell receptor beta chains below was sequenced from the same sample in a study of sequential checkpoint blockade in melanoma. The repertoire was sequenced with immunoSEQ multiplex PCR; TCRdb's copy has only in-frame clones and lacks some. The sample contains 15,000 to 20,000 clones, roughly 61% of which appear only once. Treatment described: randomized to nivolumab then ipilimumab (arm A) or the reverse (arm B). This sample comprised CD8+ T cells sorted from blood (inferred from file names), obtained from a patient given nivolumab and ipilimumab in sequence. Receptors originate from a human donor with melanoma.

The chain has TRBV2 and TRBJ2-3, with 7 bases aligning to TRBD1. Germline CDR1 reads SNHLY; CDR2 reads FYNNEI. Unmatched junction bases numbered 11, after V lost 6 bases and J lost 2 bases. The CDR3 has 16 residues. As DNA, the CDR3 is TGTGCCAGCAGCCCACAGGGGACGCGGGTCACAGATACGCAGTATTTT. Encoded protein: CASSPQGTRVTDTQYF.

The CDR3 DNA follows: TGTGCCAGCAGCCGGACAGGGGCCGGGACTAGCGGTGAGACCCAGTACTTC. Translated, it gives CASSRTGAGTSGETQYF. The chain uses TRBV11-2 and TRBJ2-5, with TRBD2 identical over 11 bases. The CDR3 totals 17 residues. Trimming took 5 bases from V and 5 from J; bases not matched to a gene: 13. Germline values: CDR1 SGHAT, CDR2 FQNNGV.

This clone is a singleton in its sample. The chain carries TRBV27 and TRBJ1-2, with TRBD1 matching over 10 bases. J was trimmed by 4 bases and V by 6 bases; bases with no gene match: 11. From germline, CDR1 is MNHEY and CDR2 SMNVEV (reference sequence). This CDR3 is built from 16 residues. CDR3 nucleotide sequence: TGTGCCAGCAGCCCAGGACAGGGGGGACACTCCTATGGCTACACCTTC. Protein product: CASSPGQGGHSYGYTF.

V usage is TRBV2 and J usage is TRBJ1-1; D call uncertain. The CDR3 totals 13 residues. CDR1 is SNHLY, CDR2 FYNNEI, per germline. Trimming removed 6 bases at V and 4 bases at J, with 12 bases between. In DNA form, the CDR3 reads TGTGCCAGCAGGCAGGCCTGGGCCACTGAAGCTTTCTTT. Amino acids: CASRQAWATEAFF.

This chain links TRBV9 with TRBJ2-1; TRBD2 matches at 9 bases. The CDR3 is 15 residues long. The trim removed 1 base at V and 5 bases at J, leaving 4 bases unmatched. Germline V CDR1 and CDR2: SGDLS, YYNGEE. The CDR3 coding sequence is TGTGCCAGCAGCGTAACTAGCGGGTTAGACAATGAGCAGTTCTTC. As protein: CASSVTSGLDNEQFF.

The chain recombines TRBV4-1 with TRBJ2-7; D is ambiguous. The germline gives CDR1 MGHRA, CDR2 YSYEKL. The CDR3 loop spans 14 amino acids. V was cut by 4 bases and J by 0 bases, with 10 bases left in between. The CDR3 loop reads CASSLTTDSYEQYF. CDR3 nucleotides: TGCGCCAGCAGCCTAACAACCGACTCCTACGAGCAGTACTTC.

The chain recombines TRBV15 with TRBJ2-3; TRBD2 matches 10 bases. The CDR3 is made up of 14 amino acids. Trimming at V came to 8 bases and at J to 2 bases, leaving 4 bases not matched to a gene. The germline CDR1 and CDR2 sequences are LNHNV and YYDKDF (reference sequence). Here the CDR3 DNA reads TGTGCCACCGGAGCGGGAGGGAACACAGATACGCAGTATTTT. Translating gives CATGAGGNTDTQYF.

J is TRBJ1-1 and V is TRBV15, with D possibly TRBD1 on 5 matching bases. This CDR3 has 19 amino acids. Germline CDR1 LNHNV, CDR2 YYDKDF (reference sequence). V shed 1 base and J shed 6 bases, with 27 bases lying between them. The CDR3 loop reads CATSRAEYGGMGAGPEAFF. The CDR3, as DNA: TGTGCCACCAGCAGAGCAGAATACGGGGGGATGGGAGCGGGTCCTGAAGCTTTCTTT.

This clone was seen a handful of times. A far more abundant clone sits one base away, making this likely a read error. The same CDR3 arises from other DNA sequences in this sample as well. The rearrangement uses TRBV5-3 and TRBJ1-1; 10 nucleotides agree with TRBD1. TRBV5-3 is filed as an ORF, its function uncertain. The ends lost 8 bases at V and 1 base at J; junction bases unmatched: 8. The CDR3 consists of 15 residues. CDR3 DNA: TGTGCCAGCAGCCTGAGGACAGGGGGGAACACTGAAGCTTTCTTT. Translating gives CASSLRTGGNTEAFF.

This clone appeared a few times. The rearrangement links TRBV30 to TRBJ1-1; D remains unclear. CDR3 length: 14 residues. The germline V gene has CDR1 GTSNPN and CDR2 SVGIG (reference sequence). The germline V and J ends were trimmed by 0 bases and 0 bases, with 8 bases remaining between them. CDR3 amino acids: CAWSVMQMNTEAFF. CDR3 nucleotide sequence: TGTGCCTGGAGTGTTATGCAGATGAACACTGAAGCTTTCTTT.

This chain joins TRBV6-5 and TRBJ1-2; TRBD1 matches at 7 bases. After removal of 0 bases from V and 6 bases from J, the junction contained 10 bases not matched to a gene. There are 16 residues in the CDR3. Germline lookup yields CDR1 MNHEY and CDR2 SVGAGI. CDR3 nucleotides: TGTGCCAGCAGTTACTCGCTCGAGGGGGCGAGAAATGGCTACACCTTC. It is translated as CASSYSLEGARNGYTF.

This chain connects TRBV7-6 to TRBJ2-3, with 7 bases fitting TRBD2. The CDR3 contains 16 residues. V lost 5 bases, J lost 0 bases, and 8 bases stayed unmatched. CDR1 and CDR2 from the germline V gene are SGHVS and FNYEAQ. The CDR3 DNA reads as TGTGCCAGCAGCCCTGGGGGGGGTGCTAGCACAGATACGCAGTATTTT. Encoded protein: CASSPGGGASTDTQYF.

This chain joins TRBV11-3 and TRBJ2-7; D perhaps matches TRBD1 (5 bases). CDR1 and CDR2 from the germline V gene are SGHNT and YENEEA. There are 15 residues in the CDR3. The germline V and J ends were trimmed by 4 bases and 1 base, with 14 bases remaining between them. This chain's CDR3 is CASSSRTGKSYEQYF. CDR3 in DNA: TGTGCCAGCAGCTCCCGAACAGGCAAATCCTACGAGCAGTACTTC.

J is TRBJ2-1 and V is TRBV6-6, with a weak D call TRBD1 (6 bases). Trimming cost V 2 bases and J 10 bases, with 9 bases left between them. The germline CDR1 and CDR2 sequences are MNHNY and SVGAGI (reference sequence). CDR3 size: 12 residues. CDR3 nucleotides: TGTGCCAGCAGTTACCTTGGGACAGAGCAGTTCTTC. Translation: CASSYLGTEQFF.

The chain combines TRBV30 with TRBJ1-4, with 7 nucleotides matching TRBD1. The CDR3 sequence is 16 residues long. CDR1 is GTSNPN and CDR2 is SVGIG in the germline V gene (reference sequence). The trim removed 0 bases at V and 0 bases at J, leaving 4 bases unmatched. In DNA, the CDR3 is TGTGCCTGGAGTGTAGACAGGGTGACAACTAATGAAAAACTGTTTTTT. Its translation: CAWSVDRVTTNEKLFF.

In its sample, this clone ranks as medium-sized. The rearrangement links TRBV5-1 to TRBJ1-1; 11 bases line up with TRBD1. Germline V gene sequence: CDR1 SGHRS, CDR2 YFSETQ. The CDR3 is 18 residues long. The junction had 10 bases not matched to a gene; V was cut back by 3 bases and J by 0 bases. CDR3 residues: CASSYEGGTGGMNTEAFF. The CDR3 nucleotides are TGCGCCAGCAGCTACGAAGGGGGGACAGGGGGAATGAACACTGAAGCTTTCTTT.

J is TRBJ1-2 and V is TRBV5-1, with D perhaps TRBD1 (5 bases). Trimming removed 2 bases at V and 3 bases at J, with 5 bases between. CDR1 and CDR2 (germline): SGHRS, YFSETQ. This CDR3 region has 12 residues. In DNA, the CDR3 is TGCGCCAGCAGCTTAGGGGACTATGGCTACACCTTC. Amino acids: CASSLGDYGYTF.

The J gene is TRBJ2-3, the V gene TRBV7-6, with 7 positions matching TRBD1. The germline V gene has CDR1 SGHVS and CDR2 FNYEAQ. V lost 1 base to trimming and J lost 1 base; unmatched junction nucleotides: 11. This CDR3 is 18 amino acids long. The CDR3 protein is CASSLVWRQGDRTDTQYF. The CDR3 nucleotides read TGTGCCAGCAGCTTAGTTTGGCGGCAGGGGGATCGCACAGATACGCAGTATTTT. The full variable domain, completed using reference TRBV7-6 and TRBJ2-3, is GAGVSQSPRYKVTKRGQDVALRCDPISGHVSLYWYRQALGQGPEFLTYFNYEAQQDKSGLPNDRFSAERPEGSISTLTIQRTEQRDSAMYRCASSLVWRQGDRTDTQYFGPGTRLTVL.

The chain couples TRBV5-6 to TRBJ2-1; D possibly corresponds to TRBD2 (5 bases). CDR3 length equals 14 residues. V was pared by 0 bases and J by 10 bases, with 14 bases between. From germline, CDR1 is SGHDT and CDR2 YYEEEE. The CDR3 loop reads CASSLDVLGLEQFF. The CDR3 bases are TGTGCCAGCAGCTTGGATGTTTTAGGACTGGAGCAGTTCTTC.

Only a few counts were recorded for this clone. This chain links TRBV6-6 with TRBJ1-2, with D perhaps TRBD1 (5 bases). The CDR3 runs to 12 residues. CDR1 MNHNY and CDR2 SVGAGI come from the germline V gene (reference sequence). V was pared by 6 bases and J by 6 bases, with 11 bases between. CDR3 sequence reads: CASSWGGDGYTF. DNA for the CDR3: TGTGCCAGCAGCTGGGGGGGGGATGGCTACACCTTC.

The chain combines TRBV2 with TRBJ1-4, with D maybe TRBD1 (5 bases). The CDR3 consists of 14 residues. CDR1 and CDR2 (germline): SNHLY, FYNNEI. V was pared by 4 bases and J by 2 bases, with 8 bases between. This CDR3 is CASSGSGTNEKLFF. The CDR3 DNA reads TGTGCCAGCAGTGGGTCAGGGACTAATGAAAAACTGTTTTTT. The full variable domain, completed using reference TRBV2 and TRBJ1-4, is EPEVTQTPSHQVTQMGQEVILRCVPISNHLYFYWYRQILGQKVEFLVSFYNNEISEKSEIFDDQFSVERPDGSNFTLKIRSTKLEDSAMYFCASSGSGTNEKLFFGSGTQLSVL.

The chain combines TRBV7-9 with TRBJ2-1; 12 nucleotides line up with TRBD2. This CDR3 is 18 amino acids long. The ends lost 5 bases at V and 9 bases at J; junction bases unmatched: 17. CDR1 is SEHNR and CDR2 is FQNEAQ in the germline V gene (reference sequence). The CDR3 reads CASSQALAGGGHSTEQFF. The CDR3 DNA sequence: TGTGCCAGCAGCCAAGCCCTAGCGGGGGGGGGACATTCCACTGAGCAGTTCTTC.

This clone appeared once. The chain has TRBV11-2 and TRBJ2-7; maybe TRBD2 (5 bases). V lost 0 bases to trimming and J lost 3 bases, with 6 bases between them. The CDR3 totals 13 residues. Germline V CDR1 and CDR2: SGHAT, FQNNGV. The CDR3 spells CASSLEAVYEQYF. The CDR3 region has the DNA TGTGCCAGCAGCTTAGAAGCGGTCTACGAGCAGTACTTC.

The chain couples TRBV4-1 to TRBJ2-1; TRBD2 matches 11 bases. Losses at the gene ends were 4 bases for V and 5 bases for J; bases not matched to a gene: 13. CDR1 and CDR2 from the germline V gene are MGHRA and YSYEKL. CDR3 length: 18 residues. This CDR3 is CASSPRDLAGGPHNEQFF. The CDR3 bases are TGCGCCAGCAGCCCAAGAGACTTAGCGGGAGGGCCTCACAATGAGCAGTTCTTC.

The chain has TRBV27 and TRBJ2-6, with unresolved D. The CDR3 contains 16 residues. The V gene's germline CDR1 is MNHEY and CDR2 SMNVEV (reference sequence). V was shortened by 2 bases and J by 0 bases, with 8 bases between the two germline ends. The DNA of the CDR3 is TGTGCCAGCAGTTTAATCGTGAGCTCTGGGGCCAACGTCCTGACTTTC. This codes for CASSLIVSSGANVLTF.

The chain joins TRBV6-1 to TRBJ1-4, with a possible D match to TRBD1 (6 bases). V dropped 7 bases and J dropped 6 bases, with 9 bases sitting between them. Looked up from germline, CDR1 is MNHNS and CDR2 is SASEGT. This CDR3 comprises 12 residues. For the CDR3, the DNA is TGTGCCAGCAACAGGGTTGATGAAAAACTGTTTTTT. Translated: CASNRVDEKLFF.

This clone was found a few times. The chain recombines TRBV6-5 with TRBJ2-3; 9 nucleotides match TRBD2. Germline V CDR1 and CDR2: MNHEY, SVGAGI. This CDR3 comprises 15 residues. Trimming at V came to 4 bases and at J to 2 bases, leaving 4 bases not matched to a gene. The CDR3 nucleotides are TGTGCCAGCAGTTTAACTAGCGGGCCCACAGATACGCAGTATTTT. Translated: CASSLTSGPTDTQYF.

The CDR3 DNA reads TGTGCCAGCAGCGTAGACGGCGGGGTTCCCCTTGGCTACACCTTC. Amino acids: CASSVDGGVPLGYTF. The chain joins TRBV9 to TRBJ1-2; D gene unclear. The CDR3 extends over 15 amino acids. V lost 0 bases to trimming and J lost 7 bases, with 16 bases between them. Germline V gene data show CDR1 as SGDLS and CDR2 as YYNGEE.

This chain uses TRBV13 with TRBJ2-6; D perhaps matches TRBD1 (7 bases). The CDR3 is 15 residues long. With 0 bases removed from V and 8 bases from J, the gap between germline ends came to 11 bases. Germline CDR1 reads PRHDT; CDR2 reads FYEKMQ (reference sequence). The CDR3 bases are TGTGCCAGCAGCTTAGGGCCAGGGGGGACCAACGTCCTGACTTTC. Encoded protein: CASSLGPGGTNVLTF.

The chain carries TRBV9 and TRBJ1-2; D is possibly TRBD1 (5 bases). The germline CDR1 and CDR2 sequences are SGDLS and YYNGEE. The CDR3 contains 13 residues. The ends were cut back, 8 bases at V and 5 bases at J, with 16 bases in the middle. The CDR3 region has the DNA TGTGCCAGTCTGGGGGGGGTCCAATATGGCTACACCTTC. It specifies CASLGGVQYGYTF.

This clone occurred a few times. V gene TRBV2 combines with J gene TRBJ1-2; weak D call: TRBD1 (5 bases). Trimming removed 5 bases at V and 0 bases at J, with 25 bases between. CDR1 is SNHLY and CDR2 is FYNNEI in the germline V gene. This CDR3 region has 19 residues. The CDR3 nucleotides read TGTGCCAGCAGTTGGATAGGCGGGGGTGTCTGGGAGCCTAACTATGGCTACACCTTC. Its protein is CASSWIGGGVWEPNYGYTF.

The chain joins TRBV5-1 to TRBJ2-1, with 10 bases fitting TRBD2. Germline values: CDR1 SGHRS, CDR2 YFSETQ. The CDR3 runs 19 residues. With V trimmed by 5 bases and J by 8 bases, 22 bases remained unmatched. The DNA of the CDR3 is TGCGCCAGCAGTCTTGTGGGTCTAGCGGGGGCCTACCGCAAAGATGAGCAGTTCTTC. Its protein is CASSLVGLAGAYRKDEQFF.